Sequencing of this T cell receptor beta chain was carried out in a study of T cell changes during pregnancy in multiple sclerosis. After removal of 2 bases from V and 0 bases from J, the junction contained 1 base not matched to a gene. The germline V gene has CDR1 SEHNR and CDR2 FQNEAQ (reference sequence). This CDR3 is 14 amino acids long. Generated by immunoSEQ multiplex PCR, the TCRdb table keeps only in-frame clones and is missing some. Found here are about 59,000 clones, roughly 94% of them singletons; the top ten hold just over 2.5%. The chain has TRBV7-9 and TRBJ2-7; 7 positions match TRBD2. The TCR sequence derives from a female donor with multiple sclerosis, enrolled in a pregnancy study. Material: CD8+ T cells from peripheral blood mononuclear cells, obtained after pregnancy. The CDR3: CASSLSGASYEQYF. Here the CDR3 DNA reads TGTGCCAGCAGCTTAAGCGGGGCCTCCTACGAGCAGTACTTC.